The 9 T cell receptor beta chains below were found in one sample sequenced in a study of blood T cell repertoires in COVID-19. Only in-frame clones appear in the TCRdb table, and some are missing; sequencing was by immunoSEQ multiplex PCR. This table holds 140,000 or so clones, about 82% found once. Specimen: peripheral blood. These receptors were taken from a man aged 45 to 65 with acute or convalescent COVID-19.

J is TRBJ2-5 and V is TRBV24-1; TRBD1 matches 9 bases. The CDR3 totals 16 residues. Trimming at V came to 2 bases and at J to 5 bases, leaving 8 bases not matched to a gene. The germline gives CDR1 KGHDR, CDR2 SFDVKD. The CDR3 region has the DNA TGTGCCACCAGTGATTGGGGGACAGGGATCCGGGAGACCCAGTACTTC. As protein: CATSDWGTGIRETQYF.

This chain uses TRBV6-2 or TRBV6-3 with TRBJ1-1; unclear D gene. V gave up 5 bases and J gave up 8 bases, with 15 bases separating them. Looked up from germline, CDR1 is MNHEY and CDR2 is SVGEGT. This CDR3 is 13 amino acids long. The CDR3 nucleotides read TGTGCCAGCAGTGAGAGACTACGGACGGAAGCTTTCTTT. Translated, it gives CASSERLRTEAFF.

The V and J genes are TRBV28 and TRBJ2-7; 8 nucleotides agree with TRBD2. J was trimmed by 2 bases and V by 7 bases; bases with no gene match: 13. From germline, CDR1 is MDHEN and CDR2 SYDVKM. This CDR3 is 16 amino acids long. The CDR3 loop is CASTGTQGLVPYEQYF. In nucleotides, the CDR3 is TGTGCCAGCACGGGGACCCAGGGACTAGTTCCCTACGAGCAGTACTTC.

The chain combines TRBV14 with TRBJ1-1, with D possibly being TRBD1 (5 bases). The length of the CDR3 is 13 residues. Germline CDR1 is SGHDN and CDR2 is FVKESK. The V gene lost 3 bases and the J gene lost 6 bases, with 11 bases spanning the gap. The CDR3 is CASSQGRGAEAFF. DNA of the CDR3: TGTGCCAGCAGCCAGGGGAGGGGCGCTGAAGCTTTCTTT.

This clone turned up a few times. This sequence joins TRBV27 and TRBJ2-1, with 7 positions matching TRBD2. The trim removed 2 bases at V and 1 base at J, leaving 11 bases unmatched. In germline, CDR1 is MNHEY, CDR2 SMNVEV (reference sequence). CDR3 length: 18 residues. In DNA form, the CDR3 reads TGTGCCAGCAGTTTACACACGGGGAGGGTTCGGTCCTACAATGAGCAGTTCTTC. The encoded protein is CASSLHTGRVRSYNEQFF.

J is TRBJ2-5 and V is TRBV5-1, with a weak D call TRBD1 (6 bases). The V end was cut by 4 bases, the J end by 2 bases, with 9 bases between. The germline CDR1 and CDR2 sequences are SGHRS and YFSETQ. The CDR3 is 13 amino acids. The CDR3 reads CASSVGAQETQYF. The CDR3 coding sequence is TGCGCCAGCAGCGTGGGGGCACAAGAGACCCAGTACTTC.

The chain is built from TRBV5-4 and TRBJ2-1, with TRBD2 matching over 8 bases. The V segment lost 1 base and the J segment 3 bases; nucleotides outside the gene matches: 3. Germline-derived CDR1 and CDR2 are SGHNT and YYREEE (reference sequence). The CDR3 totals 15 residues. The chain's CDR3 is CASSLSGGLYNEQFF. CDR3 DNA: TGTGCCAGCAGCTTGAGCGGGGGACTCTACAATGAGCAGTTCTTC.

This chain connects TRBV28 to TRBJ2-1; 12 bases map to TRBD2. Trimming cost V 5 bases and J 4 bases; bases outside gene matches: 3. The CDR3 spans 15 residues. Looked up from germline, CDR1 is MDHEN and CDR2 is SYDVKM. CDR3 amino acids: CASSRTSGMYNEQFF. In DNA form, the CDR3 reads TGTGCCAGCAGTAGGACTAGCGGGATGTACAATGAGCAGTTCTTC.

This chain joins TRBV5-4 and TRBJ2-3; 10 bases align to TRBD2. The CDR3 has 17 amino acids. V dropped 4 bases and J dropped 5; count of bases not matched to a gene: 13. Germline assignment: CDR1 SGHNT and CDR2 YYREEE (reference sequence). CDR3 bases: TGTGCCAGCAGCCCTCGGGAAGGAGCGGGGGGGCTAGATACGCAGTATTTT. This gives the protein CASSPREGAGGLDTQYF. The full variable domain, in which reference TRBV5-4 and TRBJ2-3 provide the parts outside the CDR3, is ETGVTQSPTHLIKTRGQQVTLRCSSQSGHNTVSWYQQALGQGPQFIFQYYREEENGRGNFPPRFSGLQFPNYSSELNVNALELDDSALYLCASSPREGAGGLDTQYFGPGTRLTVL.